This is a list of T cell receptor beta chains from one sample in a study of cytomegalovirus exposure and HLA in healthy donors. Sequenced by immunoSEQ multiplex PCR; TCRdb stores in-frame clones only, minus some. The sample lists approximately 54,000 clones, approximately 82% occurring once. Input material: PBMCs. Receptor source: a woman aged 18-30 years in good health and CMV-seronegative. Both conserved end residues are trimmed from each CDR3. D genes are given only for firm matches.

d_call	v_call	j_call	cdr3_aa
.	TRBV30	TRBJ1-4	AWSSNEKLF
TRBD1	TRBV5-1	TRBJ1-2	ASSTDRGGYT
.	TRBV5-1	TRBJ2-2	ASRWSGNTGELF
.	TRBV21-1	TRBJ2-7	ASSTSGCVYEQY
TRBD1	TRBV5-1	TRBJ1-4	ASSLGSGQGEEKLF
TRBD2	TRBV11-2	TRBJ2-3	ASSISGRASDTQY
.	TRBV19	TRBJ1-1	ASILQGSTEAF
.	TRBV6-5	TRBJ1-1	ASSPSIDRSTEAF
TRBD2	TRBV5-1	TRBJ2-1	ASSLLAGSRQEAYNEQF
.	TRBV27	TRBJ2-7	ASSLEATYEQY